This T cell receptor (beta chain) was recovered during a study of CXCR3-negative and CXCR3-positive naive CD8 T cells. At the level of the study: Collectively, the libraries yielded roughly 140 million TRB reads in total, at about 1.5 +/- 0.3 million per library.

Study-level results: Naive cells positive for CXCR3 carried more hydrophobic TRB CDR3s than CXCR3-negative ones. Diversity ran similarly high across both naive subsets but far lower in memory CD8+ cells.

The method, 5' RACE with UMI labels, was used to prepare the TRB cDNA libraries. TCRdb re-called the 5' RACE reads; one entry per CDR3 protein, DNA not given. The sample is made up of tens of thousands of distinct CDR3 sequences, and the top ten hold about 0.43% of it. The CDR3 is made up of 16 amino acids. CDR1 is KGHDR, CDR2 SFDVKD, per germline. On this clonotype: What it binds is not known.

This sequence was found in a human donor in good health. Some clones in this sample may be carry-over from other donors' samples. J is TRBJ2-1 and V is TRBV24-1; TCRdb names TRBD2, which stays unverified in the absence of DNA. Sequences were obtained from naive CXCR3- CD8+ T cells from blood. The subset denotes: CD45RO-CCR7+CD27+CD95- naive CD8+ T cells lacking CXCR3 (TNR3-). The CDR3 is CATSDRDCHGVRKQFF.